The 9 T cell receptor beta chains below come from one sample, sequenced in a study of cytomegalovirus exposure and HLA in healthy donors (dated by TCRdb to 2017 to 2019). Library generation was performed with the immunoSEQ multiplex PCR assay. The multiplex PCR relied on a mix of 60 forward primers for TCR Vbeta segments and 13 reverse primers for TCR Jbeta segments. TCRdb took over this immuneACCESS table, retaining in-frame rearrangements with V and J assigned. Such tables are incomplete; in checked studies, under half of the missing clones stem from an unresolved V gene, and the remainder is unexplained. Within this sample are 200,000 to 250,000 clones, with around four fifths of them counted one time only. The ten most abundant clones make up roughly 2.5% of the sample. The specimen was PBMCs. These receptors were obtained from a woman in her forties in good health and CMV-seronegative.

The J gene is TRBJ1-2, the V gene TRBV2; no clear D. V dropped 2 bases and J dropped 1 base, with 8 bases sitting between them. Looked up from germline, CDR1 is SNHLY and CDR2 is FYNNEI. This CDR3 is built from 14 residues. This chain's CDR3 is CASSEITINYGYTF. CDR3 sequence (DNA): TGTGCCAGCAGTGAAATCACAATTAACTATGGCTACACCTTC.

The V call is TRBV6-6, the J call TRBJ2-7; TRBD2 matches 13 bases. The J segment lost 6 bases and the V segment lost 6 bases, leaving 8 bases of the junction unmatched. The CDR3 sequence is 15 residues long. The V gene's germline CDR1 is MNHNY and CDR2 SVGAGI (reference sequence). The CDR3 DNA follows: TGTGCCAGCAGGCCCACTAGCGGGAGGGCCGTCGAGCAGTACTTC. Translating gives CASRPTSGRAVEQYF.

The chain carries TRBV6-5 and TRBJ2-1; 7 nucleotides line up with TRBD1. J lost 7 bases, V lost 2 bases, and 8 bases had no gene match. Germline V gene sequence: CDR1 MNHEY, CDR2 SVGAGI. The CDR3 runs to 15 residues. CDR3 sequence reads: CASSYDRAGVNEQFF. DNA of the CDR3: TGTGCCAGCAGTTACGACAGGGCAGGGGTTAATGAGCAGTTCTTC.

The chain joins TRBV7-2 to TRBJ2-5; 7 bases map to TRBD1. Per germline, CDR1 SGHTA and CDR2 FQGNSA. CDR3 length: 13 residues. J was trimmed by 2 bases and V by 5 bases; bases with no gene match: 2. CDR3 bases: TGTGCCAGCAGCCCGGGACAGCAAGAGACCCAGTACTTC. This translates into CASSPGQQETQYF.

The chain combines TRBV10-2 with TRBJ2-7, with 7 nucleotides matching TRBD1. From germline, CDR1 is WSHSY and CDR2 SAAADI. V trimming: 8 bases; J trimming: 3 bases; junction bases outside the gene matches: 7. The CDR3 extends over 13 amino acids. In DNA form, the CDR3 reads TGCGCCAGCTCCCCCGACAGGGTCTACGAGCAGTACTTC. Encoded protein: CASSPDRVYEQYF.

The genes are TRBV6-5 and TRBJ2-5, with 8 bases identical to TRBD2. J was trimmed by 2 bases and V by 7 bases; bases with no gene match: 3. Germline V gene lookup returns CDR1 MNHEY and CDR2 SVGAGI. The CDR3 has 13 amino acids. The CDR3 nucleotides are TGTGCCAGCATGCCTAGCGGGCAAGAGACCCAGTACTTC. Its protein product is CASMPSGQETQYF.

The chain links TRBV5-1 to TRBJ1-4; 9 bases are shared with TRBD1. CDR3 size: 15 residues. V was pared by 0 bases and J by 7 bases, with 4 bases of the junction left unmatched. Germline CDR1 and CDR2: SGHRS and YFSETQ. The CDR3 region has the DNA TGCGCCAGCAGCTTGGAAGGGACAGGGCTTGAAAAACTGTTTTTT. Translation gives CASSLEGTGLEKLFF.

The J gene is TRBJ2-1, the V gene TRBV12-5; possibly TRBD2 for D (6 bases). From germline, CDR1 is LGHNT and CDR2 FRNRAP. The CDR3 has 16 residues. V lost 3 bases and J lost 6, with 18 bases in between. CDR3 coding DNA: TGTGCTAGTGGTTTTCTGACAGCCTCGCGGGGCAATGAGCAGTTCTTC. It translates to CASGFLTASRGNEQFF.

Turning to this clone: At the DNA level, this CDR3 is encoded by other sequences in the same sample as well. The chain employs TRBV9 and TRBJ1-1; possibly TRBD1 for D (5 bases). Germline V gives CDR1 SGDLS, CDR2 YYNGEE. Trimming stripped 4 bases from V and 1 base from J, with 8 bases between. The CDR3 has 13 amino acids. The CDR3 DNA sequence: TGTGCCAGCAGCTTAACAGGGAACACTGAAGCTTTCTTT. Translating it yields CASSLTGNTEAFF.